These T cell receptor beta chains were read from a single sample in a study of shared clonotypes between healthy human individuals. The method was immunoSEQ multiplex PCR; TCRdb's version includes in-frame clones alone and lacks a portion of them. Seen here are approximately 510,000 clones, less than 85% observed once, and the top ten hold over 10%. Sequencing was done on a sample of PBMCs. These receptor sequences come from a woman aged 35 to 49 in good health. Some clones in this sample may be carry-over from other donors' samples. Each CDR3 is given with its conserved first and last residue. A D gene is named only where the DNA matches it firmly. Size is omitted from some rows. Given values are once, few, many or a class for expanded clones.

v_call,j_call,clone_size,d_call,cdr3_aa,cdr3_nt
TRBV4-3,TRBJ2-2,NA,TRBD2,CASSRGLAGGIPRELFF,TGCGCCAGCAGCCGCGGACTAGCGGGAGGCATACCCCGGGAGCTGTTTTTT
TRBV28,TRBJ2-7,NA,TRBD1,CASSSQGGGTGYEQYF,TGTGCCAGCAGTTCCCAGGGCGGCGGGACAGGATACGAGCAGTACTTC
TRBV21-1,TRBJ2-5,many,NA,CASSKVVGQGFGETQYF,TGTGCCAGCAGCAAAGTCGTCGGACAGGGATTTGGAGAGACCCAGTACTTC
TRBV12-5,TRBJ1-2,NA,TRBD1,CASALTGDFGGYTF,TGTGCTAGTGCTTTAACAGGGGATTTTGGTGGCTACACCTTC
TRBV6-1,TRBJ1-4,NA,TRBD1,CASSGDRTYTATNEKLFF,TGTGCCAGCAGTGGGGACAGAACATACACTGCAACTAATGAAAAACTGTTTTTT
TRBV11-2,TRBJ1-1,NA,NA,CASSYPGGGTEAFF,TGTGCCAGCAGCTACCCCGGGGGGGGTACTGAAGCTTTCTTT
TRBV28,TRBJ2-5,NA,TRBD2,CASSLLSSGSGMETQYF,TGTGCCAGCAGTCTCCTTAGTAGCGGGAGTGGAATGGAGACCCAGTACTTC
TRBV4-2,TRBJ2-3,NA,TRBD2,CASSPSWGWGGDTQYF,TGTGCCAGCAGCCCCTCCTGGGGGTGGGGGGGAGATACGCAGTATTTT
TRBV19,TRBJ2-7,NA,TRBD1,CASTGQGRNEQYF,TGTGCCAGCACGGGACAGGGAAGGAACGAGCAGTACTTC
TRBV29-1,TRBJ2-6,NA,NA,CSVGDTGANVLTF,TGCAGCGTTGGGGACACTGGGGCCAACGTCCTGACTTTC
TRBV6-6,TRBJ2-2,NA,NA,CASLRGSRDTGELFF,TGTGCCAGCCTGAGAGGGAGCAGGGACACCGGGGAGCTGTTTTTT
TRBV15,TRBJ2-1,NA,TRBD2,CATSRGASGMTEQFF,TGTGCCACCAGCAGAGGGGCTAGCGGGATGACTGAGCAGTTCTTC
TRBV18,TRBJ2-7,NA,NA,CASSPDAGTLDEQYF,TGTGCCAGCTCACCAGACGCCGGGACCTTGGACGAGCAGTACTTC
TRBV10-3,TRBJ2-5,NA,TRBD1,CAISPGQGRVGETQYF,TGTGCCATCAGTCCGGGACAGGGGAGGGTCGGAGAGACCCAGTACTTC
TRBV2,TRBJ1-3,NA,NA,CASSDSPRAGNTIYF,TGTGCCAGCAGTGACTCCCCCAGGGCTGGAAACACCATATATTTT